This T cell receptor (beta chain) is drawn from a study of CD8 T cells in ankylosing spondylitis. General study points: Matched ankylosing spondylitis synovial fluid reportedly showed significant enrichment of disease-linked clones. Earlier work had already found some motif variants in reactive arthritis synovial fluid and blood. There was a TCR beta motif, made of several highly homologous variants, that appeared characteristic of ankylosing spondylitis blood.

The TCR beta libraries were generated through quantitative 5'-RACE incorporating molecular barcodes. TCRdb used MiXCR to reprocess the 5' RACE reads, holding one entry per CDR3 protein. The sample lists 750,000 to 850,000 distinct CDR3 sequences, about an eighth occurring once. Points on this clonotype: Its antigen is as yet unknown.

Germline V gene data show CDR1 as LGHNA and CDR2 as YSLEER. The V end was cut by 1 base, the J end by 7 bases, with 13 bases between. The CDR3 consists of 15 residues. Sample: blood, either unsorted or a sorted T cell fraction (not recorded which). The receptor's source is a male donor with ankylosing spondylitis. The chain joins TRBV4-3 to TRBJ1-4; D perhaps matches TRBD1 (6 bases). In nucleotides, the CDR3 is TGCGCCAGCAGCCAAGCAAAACAAGGGGGTGAAAAACTGTTTTTT. Residues: CASSQAKQGGEKLFF.